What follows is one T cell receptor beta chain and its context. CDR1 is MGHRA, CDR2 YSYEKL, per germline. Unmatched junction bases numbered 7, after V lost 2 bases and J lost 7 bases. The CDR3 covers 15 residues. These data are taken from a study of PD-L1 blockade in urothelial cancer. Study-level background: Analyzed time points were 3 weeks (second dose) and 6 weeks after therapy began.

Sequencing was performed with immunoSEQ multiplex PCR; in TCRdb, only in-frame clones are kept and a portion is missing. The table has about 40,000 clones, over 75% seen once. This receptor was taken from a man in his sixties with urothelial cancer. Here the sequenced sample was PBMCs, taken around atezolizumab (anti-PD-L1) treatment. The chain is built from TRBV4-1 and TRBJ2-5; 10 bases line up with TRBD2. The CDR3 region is CASSQFERGGGTQYF. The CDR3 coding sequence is TGCGCCAGCAGCCAATTTGAGCGGGGGGGAGGGACCCAGTACTTC.